Below are 28 T cell receptor beta chains sequenced from a single sample in a study of STAT3 mutations in large granular lymphocyte leukemia (dated by TCRdb to about 2019). These receptors are not linked to any known antigen. Results the study describes overall, beyond this receptor: All T-LGLL patients had at least one immunodominant TCRbeta clonotype, and roughly half had multiple immunodominant subclonotypes.

Library preparation was by the immunoSEQ multiplex PCR assay. TCRdb retrieved this table from immuneACCESS and kept in-frame rearrangements only. Not all clones are present; in checked studies, unresolved V genes account for under half, and no reason is known for the remainder. For this sample the table gives over 2,500 clones, of which about 42% were detected only once. In total, the top ten clones hold about three fifths of the sample. The specimen was peripheral blood mononuclear cells. The receptors shown here come from a man aged 45 to 65 with T-cell large granular lymphocyte leukemia. Some clones in this sample may be carry-over from other donors' samples. The age is the age at diagnosis.

V is TRBV5-1 and J is TRBJ2-7; 8 bases align to TRBD2. The CDR3 covers 14 residues. Unmatched junction bases numbered 7, after V lost 4 bases and J lost 4 bases. Looked up from germline, CDR1 is SGHRS and CDR2 is YFSETQ. The CDR3 DNA follows: TGCGCCAGCAGCGACAACGGACTAGCTTACGAGCAGTACTTC. Amino acids: CASSDNGLAYEQYF.

This chain links TRBV5-1 with TRBJ1-2; the match to TRBD1 covers 7 bases. The CDR3 is made up of 14 amino acids. V lost 6 bases, J lost 8 bases, and 13 bases stayed unmatched. Germline V lookup: CDR1 SGHRS, CDR2 YFSETQ. The CDR3 DNA reads TGCGCCAGCAATCCCTCCGGGGCCAGGGGGGGCTACACCTTC. Translated, it gives CASNPSGARGGYTF.

This chain joins TRBV30 and TRBJ2-7; perhaps TRBD1 as D (8 bases). The CDR3 length is 14 residues. Germline V lookup: CDR1 GTSNPN, CDR2 SVGIG (reference sequence). V lost 2 bases to trimming and J lost 3 bases, with 14 bases between them. The CDR3 region has the DNA TGTGCCTGGAGTTCACAGGGGGGGAGCTACGAGCAGTACTTC. Protein product: CAWSSQGGSYEQYF.

This clone was counted only a few times. This chain links TRBV30 with TRBJ1-4; unclear D gene. The CDR3 covers 12 residues. With 3 bases removed from V and 1 base from J, the gap between germline ends came to 3 bases. Germline V gene data show CDR1 as GTSNPN and CDR2 as SVGIG (reference sequence). The CDR3 reads CAWSRTNEKLFF. As DNA, the CDR3 is TGTGCCTGGAGCAGAACTAATGAAAAACTGTTTTTT.

This clone showed up just a few times. The chain couples TRBV9 to TRBJ1-2; 7 positions match TRBD1. V lost 4 bases and J lost 2; bases outside the gene matches: 8. The germline gives CDR1 SGDLS, CDR2 YYNGEE. The CDR3 totals 15 residues. CDR3 protein: CASSPTGALNYGYTF. CDR3 DNA: TGTGCCAGCAGCCCCACAGGGGCCCTCAACTATGGCTACACCTTC.

This clone has only one observation. The chain recombines TRBV27 with TRBJ2-3, with D possibly TRBD2 on 7 matching bases. V was clipped by 5 bases and J by 0 bases, with 18 bases between them. Looked up from germline, CDR1 is MNHEY and CDR2 is SMNVEV (reference sequence). This CDR3 has 17 residues. The DNA for the CDR3 is TGTGCCAGCAGTAAGATTTGGGGGGGCATTAGCACAGATACGCAGTATTTT. This codes for CASSKIWGGISTDTQYF.

The V gene is TRBV7-9, the J gene TRBJ1-1; D is ambiguous. V gave up 2 bases and J gave up 1 base, with 11 bases separating them. Germline assignment: CDR1 SEHNR and CDR2 FQNEAQ (reference sequence). The CDR3 runs to 15 residues. As DNA, the CDR3 is TGTGCCAGCAGCTTAAATGAGGCGGCGAACACTGAAGCTTTCTTT. This translates into CASSLNEAANTEAFF.

This clone was found a few times. V and J are TRBV7-8 and TRBJ2-7; 8 bases map to TRBD2. Germline V gene data show CDR1 as SGHVS and CDR2 as FQNEAQ. This CDR3 spans 12 amino acids. The ends lost 5 bases at V and 7 bases at J; junction bases unmatched: 4. The CDR3 DNA is TGTGCCAGCAGCCAGGGACTAGATGAGCAGTACTTC. Residues: CASSQGLDEQYF.

CDR3 sequence reads: CASSWNLDRPYYGYTF. As DNA, the CDR3 is TGCGCCAGCAGCTGGAACCTGGACAGACCCTACTATGGCTACACCTTC. V usage is TRBV5-1 and J usage is TRBJ1-2; weak D call: TRBD1 (6 bases). The CDR3 sequence is 16 residues long. Germline CDR1 is SGHRS and CDR2 is YFSETQ. V lost 3 bases and J lost 3, with 18 bases in between.

This rearrangement joins TRBV9 to TRBJ1-6; D remains ambiguous. The CDR3 runs to 13 residues. The V end lost 4 bases, the J end lost 7 bases, and 9 bases lay between the germline ends. Germline CDR1 SGDLS, CDR2 YYNGEE. The CDR3 region has the DNA TGTGCCAGCAGCCTATCACTGAATTCACCCCTCCACTTT. Translated: CASSLSLNSPLHF.

The chain couples TRBV5-1 to TRBJ2-7; D perhaps matches TRBD1 (6 bases). This CDR3 is built from 15 residues. Trimming removed 0 bases from V and 3 bases from J, with 13 bases in between. CDR1 is SGHRS and CDR2 is YFSETQ in the germline V gene. DNA of the CDR3: TGCGCCAGCAGCTTGGCACCGGACAGTTTCTACGAGCAGTACTTC. Encoded protein: CASSLAPDSFYEQYF.

This clone has just a few counts. The V call is TRBV10-3, the J call TRBJ2-5; D gene ambiguous. Germline V gene lookup returns CDR1 ENHRY and CDR2 SYGVKD. Between the trimmed V and J ends, which lost 0 bases and 4 bases, there was a span of 9 bases. The CDR3 length is 14 residues. CDR3 sequence (DNA): TGTGCCATCAGTGAGTCACAGAGGCGAGAGACCCAGTACTTC. It yields the protein CAISESQRRETQYF.

This clone appeared a few times. J is TRBJ1-5 and V is TRBV5-4, with a possible D match to TRBD1 (5 bases). Germline V lookup: CDR1 SGHNT, CDR2 YYREEE (reference sequence). V was cut by 3 bases and J by 9 bases, with 10 bases left in between. This CDR3 has 12 amino acids. In DNA, the CDR3 is TGTGCCAGCAGCTGGGACGGGGGGCCCCAGCATTTT. It encodes CASSWDGGPQHF.

This clone was observed a handful of times. J is TRBJ1-1 and V is TRBV18; 7 nucleotides align to TRBD1. This CDR3 is 14 amino acids long. The germline V gene encodes CDR1 KGHSH and CDR2 LQKENI. Trimming removed 5 bases from V and 1 base from J; junction bases left unmatched: 4. For the CDR3, the DNA is TGTGCCAGCTCAACAGGGGCGGAGAACACTGAAGCTTTCTTT. As protein: CASSTGAENTEAFF.

V gene TRBV18 combines with J gene TRBJ2-3, with a weak D call TRBD1 (7 bases). V shed 0 bases and J shed 4 bases, with 8 bases lying between them. Per the germline V gene, CDR1 is KGHSH and CDR2 is LQKENI. CDR3 length: 14 residues. Here the CDR3 reads CASSPPRGADTQYF. The DNA for the CDR3 is TGTGCCAGCTCACCACCCAGGGGGGCAGATACGCAGTATTTT. The whole variable domain, filled in from reference TRBV18 and TRBJ2-3, reads NAGVMQNPRHLVRRRGQEARLRCSPMKGHSHVYWYRQLPEEGLKFMVYLQKENIIDESGMPKERFSAEFPKEGPSILRIQQVVRGDSAAYFCASSPPRGADTQYFGPGTRLTVL.

V is TRBV4-2 and J is TRBJ1-3; D might be TRBD1 (6 bases). Trimming cost V 4 bases and J 0 bases, with 13 bases left between them. Germline lookup yields CDR1 LGHNA and CDR2 YNFKEQ. The CDR3 sequence is 16 residues long. The CDR3 DNA sequence: TGTGCCAGCAGCCGAAGGACAGTCTTCTCTGGAAACACCATATATTTT. This translates into CASSRRTVFSGNTIYF.

By its share, this clone is medium-sized. The V and J genes are TRBV7-3 and TRBJ2-3, with 10 bases identical to TRBD2. V lost 5 bases and J lost 9; bases outside the gene matches: 11. Germline loops: CDR1 SGHTA, CDR2 FQGTGA. There are 15 residues in the CDR3. The CDR3: CASSPERGGQETQYF. Written as DNA, the CDR3 is TGTGCCAGCAGCCCAGAGCGGGGGGGCCAAGAAACGCAGTATTTT.

The genes are TRBV27 and TRBJ1-2; 7 bases are a match to TRBD1. V was clipped by 1 base and J by 10 bases; unmatched bases: 12. CDR3 length equals 15 residues. CDR1 and CDR2 from the germline V gene are MNHEY and SMNVEV (reference sequence). DNA of the CDR3: TGTGCCAGCAGTTTATACTTCGGGACAGACCGGGACTACACCTTC. This encodes CASSLYFGTDRDYTF.

This chain connects TRBV5-1 to TRBJ1-2; TRBD1 is a possible D gene (5 bases). Germline V gives CDR1 SGHRS, CDR2 YFSETQ. CDR3 size: 14 residues. Trimming removed 4 bases from V and 8 bases from J, with 18 bases in between. CDR3 region: CASSGVGHLQGYTF. The DNA of the CDR3 is TGCGCCAGCAGCGGTGTAGGACATCTACAAGGCTACACCTTC. Based on the CDR3 plus reference TRBV5-1 and TRBJ1-2, the full variable domain is KAGVTQTPRYLIKTRGQQVTLSCSPISGHRSVSWYQQTPGQGLQFLFEYFSETQRNKGNFPGRFSGRQFSNSRSEMNVSTLELGDSALYLCASSGVGHLQGYTFGSGTRLTVV.

This clone was seen once. The J gene is TRBJ2-3, the V gene TRBV30; the match to TRBD2 covers 14 bases. The V gene end was trimmed by 2 bases and the J gene end by 4 bases; junction bases not matched to a gene: 8. The germline CDR1 and CDR2 sequences are GTSNPN and SVGIG (reference sequence). The CDR3 has 17 amino acids. CDR3 amino acids: CAWSPQGTSGGSDTQYF. The CDR3 coding sequence is TGTGCCTGGAGTCCACAGGGGACTAGCGGGGGATCAGATACGCAGTATTTT.

The V and J genes are TRBV7-9 and TRBJ1-2, with D tentatively TRBD1 (6 bases). This CDR3 comprises 14 residues. CDR1 and CDR2 (germline): SEHNR, FQNEAQ (reference sequence). V lost 5 bases and J lost 2, with 12 bases in between. CDR3 bases: TGTGCCAGCAGCCTAAAGACAGGCAACTATGGCTACACCTTC. Its translation: CASSLKTGNYGYTF.

This clone was counted a few times. The CDR3 sequence is CASSYSIVGTLHF. The CDR3 DNA reads TGTGCCAGCAGTTACTCGATCGTAGGAACCCTCCACTTT. V usage is TRBV6-5 and J usage is TRBJ1-6; D is undetermined. Germline assignment: CDR1 MNHEY and CDR2 SVGAGI. V dropped 0 bases and J dropped 14 bases, with 11 bases sitting between them. The CDR3 sequence is 13 residues long.

The CDR3 sequence is CASSQDTVTEAFF. The CDR3 DNA reads as TGTGCCAGCTCACAGGATACGGTCACTGAAGCTTTCTTT. The V and J genes are TRBV18 and TRBJ1-1, with no clear D. The CDR3 consists of 13 residues. Germline loops: CDR1 KGHSH, CDR2 LQKENI. Trimming left V 4 bases short and J 4 bases short, with 10 bases between.

This clone was counted only a few times. V usage is TRBV19 and J usage is TRBJ1-5; the D is unclear. The CDR3 sequence is 15 residues long. Germline CDR1 and CDR2: LNHDA and SQIVND (reference sequence). The V end lost 1 base, the J end lost 0 bases, and 7 bases lay between the germline ends. The CDR3 sequence is CASSIAVNSNQPQHF. CDR3 bases: TGTGCCAGTAGTATAGCGGTCAATAGCAATCAGCCCCAGCATTTT. Variable domain in full (rest from reference TRBV19 and TRBJ1-5): DGGITQSPKYLFRKEGQNVTLSCEQNLNHDAMYWYRQDPGQGLRLIYYSQIVNDFQKGDIAEGYSVSREKKESFPLTVTSAQKNPTAFYLCASSIAVNSNQPQHFGDGTRLSIL.

J is TRBJ2-7 and V is TRBV18; a weak D match, TRBD1 (5 bases). Germline V CDR1 and CDR2: KGHSH, LQKENI. The CDR3 is 15 amino acids. With 4 bases removed from V and 5 bases from J, the gap between germline ends came to 18 bases. The CDR3: CASSQTDSIPDEQYF. DNA of the CDR3: TGTGCCAGCTCACAAACCGACAGTATCCCTGACGAGCAGTACTTC. Variable domain in full (rest from reference TRBV18 and TRBJ2-7): NAGVMQNPRHLVRRRGQEARLRCSPMKGHSHVYWYRQLPEEGLKFMVYLQKENIIDESGMPKERFSAEFPKEGPSILRIQQVVRGDSAAYFCASSQTDSIPDEQYFGPGTRLTVT.

This clone was recorded a few times. The genes are TRBV7-9 and TRBJ2-7; 10 bases are shared with TRBD2. Trimming at V came to 4 bases and at J to 0 bases, leaving 9 bases not matched to a gene. CDR1 and CDR2 (germline): SEHNR, FQNEAQ (reference sequence). The CDR3 runs 17 residues. The CDR3 loop is CASSSFSGGPLSYEQYF. CDR3 DNA: TGTGCCAGCAGCTCTTTTAGCGGGGGGCCTCTCTCCTACGAGCAGTACTTC.

The chain is built from TRBV7-9 and TRBJ2-1; D possibly corresponds to TRBD2 (6 bases). Looked up from germline, CDR1 is SEHNR and CDR2 is FQNEAQ (reference sequence). The CDR3 has 16 amino acids. Trimming left V 5 bases short and J 0 bases short, with 14 bases between. For the CDR3, the DNA is TGTGCCAGCAGCCCACCGGGACTGAGCTCCTACAATGAGCAGTTCTTC. Its protein is CASSPPGLSSYNEQFF.

The gene calls are TRBV9 and TRBJ1-5, with TRBD1 identical over 8 bases. Germline V CDR1 and CDR2: SGDLS, YYNGEE. There are 16 residues in the CDR3. Trimming took 2 bases from V and 0 from J; bases not matched to a gene: 4. The CDR3 reads CASSVGTGVSNQPQHF. The CDR3 nucleotides read TGTGCCAGCAGCGTCGGGACAGGAGTTAGCAATCAGCCCCAGCATTTT.